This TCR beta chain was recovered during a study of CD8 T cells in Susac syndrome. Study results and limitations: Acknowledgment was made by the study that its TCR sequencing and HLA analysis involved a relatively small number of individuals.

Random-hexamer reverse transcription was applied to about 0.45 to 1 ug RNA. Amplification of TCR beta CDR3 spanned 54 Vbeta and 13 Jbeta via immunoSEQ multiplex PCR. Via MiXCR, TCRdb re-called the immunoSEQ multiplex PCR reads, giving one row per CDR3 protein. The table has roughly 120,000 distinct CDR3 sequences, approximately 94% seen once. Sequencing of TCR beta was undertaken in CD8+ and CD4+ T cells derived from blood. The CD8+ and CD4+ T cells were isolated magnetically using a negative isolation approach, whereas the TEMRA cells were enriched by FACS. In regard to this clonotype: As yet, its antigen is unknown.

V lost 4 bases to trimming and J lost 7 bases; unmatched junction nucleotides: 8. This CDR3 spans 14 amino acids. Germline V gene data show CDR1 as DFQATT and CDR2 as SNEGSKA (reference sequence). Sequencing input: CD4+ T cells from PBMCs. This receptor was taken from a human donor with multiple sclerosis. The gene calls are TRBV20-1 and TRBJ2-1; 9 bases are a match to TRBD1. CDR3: CSAMGQGRENEQFF. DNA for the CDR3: TGCAGTGCTATGGGACAGGGTCGGGAAAATGAGCAGTTCTTC.